Listed below are T cell receptor beta chains from one sample, sequenced in a study of blood T cells in healthy people across ages. Each CDR3 protein gets one entry after TCRdb re-called the 5' RACE reads with MiXCR. The sample lists approximately 760,000 distinct CDR3 sequences; 20% to 30% were seen once. This sample was shared with a second study, whose subject was T cells of mothers and their children.

Sequenced sample: blood. These receptors all come from a boy aged 10-17 years in good health. The CDR3 runs from the conserved cysteine through the conserved F or W. D genes are given only for firm matches. For some rows the clone size is stated as once, few or many, or as a class when expanded; others skip it.

v_call	d_call	j_call	clone_size	cdr3_aa	cdr3_nt
TRBV7-9	.	TRBJ2-5	few	CASSLLTEETQYF	TGTGCCAGCAGCCTATTGACAGAAGAGACCCAGTACTTC
TRBV2	TRBD2	TRBJ2-7	.	CATRRGRLADYEQYF	TGTGCCACCAGGCGCGGCCGTCTAGCGGACTACGAGCAGTACTTC
TRBV5-1	.	TRBJ2-3	.	CASSYLGTPTDTQYF	TGCGCCAGCAGCTACCTCGGGACCCCCACAGATACGCAGTATTTT
TRBV29-1	.	TRBJ1-2	.	CSVYGYTF	TGCAGCGTCTATGGCTACACCTTC
TRBV29-1	.	TRBJ1-1	few	CSVFYEGRASTEAFF	TGCAGCGTTTTCTACGAGGGCAGGGCCTCCACTGAAGCTTTCTTT
TRBV7-2	TRBD2	TRBJ2-1	.	CASSSPGLAGYEQFF	TGTGCCAGCAGCTCGCCGGGACTAGCGGGCTATGAGCAGTTCTTC
TRBV7-2	.	TRBJ2-5	.	CASSLDLGASQETQYF	TGTGCCAGCAGCTTAGACCTAGGGGCTAGCCAAGAGACCCAGTACTTC
TRBV3-1	TRBD2	TRBJ2-1	.	CASSASGRGEQFF	TGTGCCAGCAGTGCTAGCGGGAGGGGTGAGCAGTTCTTC
TRBV4-3	TRBD1	TRBJ1-1	.	CASSSLTGAGTEAFF	TGCGCCAGCAGCTCCCTGACAGGGGCGGGCACTGAAGCTTTCTTT
TRBV3-1	.	TRBJ2-7	once	CASSEGAAIEQYF	TGTGCCAGCAGCGAAGGTGCCGCTATCGAGCAGTACTTC
TRBV7-2	.	TRBJ2-7	few	CASSLVADYEQYF	TGTGCCAGCAGCTTAGTAGCAGACTACGAGCAGTACTTC
TRBV28	TRBD2	TRBJ2-3	few	CASTGGESGAMDTQYF	TGTGCCAGCACTGGGGGGGAAAGCGGGGCCATGGATACGCAGTATTTT
TRBV7-9	.	TRBJ2-5	few	CASSLGGVFQETQYF	TGTGCCAGCAGCTTAGGAGGGGTCTTCCAAGAGACCCAGTACTTC
TRBV12-5	TRBD1	TRBJ2-1	.	CASGPGQGGNEQFF	TGTGCTAGTGGTCCGGGACAGGGGGGCAATGAGCAGTTCTTC
TRBV7-2	.	TRBJ1-2	.	CASSDEMQVAGYGYTF	TGTGCCAGCAGCGATGAGATGCAGGTCGCGGGCTATGGCTACACCTTC
TRBV7-2	TRBD2	TRBJ2-3	.	CASSLGGLDNTDTQYF	TGTGCCAGCAGCTTAGGAGGACTAGATAACACAGATACGCAGTATTTT
TRBV7-2	TRBD2	TRBJ2-5	.	CASSLRRRLGRGTETQYF	TGTGCCAGCAGCTTGAGACGGCGGCTTGGGCGGGGGACAGAGACCCAGTACTTC
TRBV7-2	.	TRBJ2-1	.	CASSPGPQFNEQFF	TGTGCCAGCAGCCCGGGCCCCCAGTTCAATGAGCAGTTCTTC
TRBV4-3	.	TRBJ2-1	.	CASSQEAHFSYNEQFF	TGCGCCAGCAGCCAAGAGGCCCACTTCTCCTACAATGAGCAGTTCTTC
TRBV12-3/TRBV12-4	TRBD1	TRBJ1-2	few	CASRKQGANGYTF	TGTGCCAGCAGGAAACAGGGGGCTAATGGCTACACCTTC
TRBV29-1	.	TRBJ1-2	.	CSVVWPDYGYTF	TGCAGCGTTGTTTGGCCAGACTATGGCTACACCTTC
TRBV9	.	TRBJ2-6	.	CASREEQGGGANVLTF	TGTGCCAGCAGAGAGGAACAGGGAGGCGGGGCCAACGTCCTGACTTTC
TRBV5-1	TRBD1	TRBJ1-4	few	CASSEGASNEKLFF	TGCGCCAGCAGCGAGGGGGCTTCTAATGAAAAACTGTTTTTT
TRBV9	.	TRBJ2-3	.	CASSADPTTVDTQYF	TGTGCCAGCAGCGCGGACCCGACCACAGTAGATACGCAGTATTTT
TRBV7-9	.	TRBJ1-1	.	CASSLISGVNTEAFF	TGTGCCAGCAGCTTAATATCGGGGGTAAACACTGAAGCTTTCTTT
TRBV5-1	.	TRBJ1-1	few	CASSSGDQNTEAFF	TGCGCCAGCAGCTCCGGAGATCAGAACACTGAAGCTTTCTTT
TRBV29-1	TRBD1	TRBJ1-2	.	CSVGTGNYGYTF	TGCAGCGTCGGGACAGGGAACTATGGCTACACCTTC
TRBV3-1	.	TRBJ2-6	.	CASSQEGLGSGANVLTF	TGTGCCAGCAGCCAAGAGGGGCTGGGCTCGGGGGCCAACGTCCTGACTTTC
TRBV7-9	.	TRBJ2-7	.	CASSATGYEQYF	TGTGCCAGCAGCGCAACAGGCTACGAGCAGTACTTC
TRBV7-9	.	TRBJ2-5	many	CASSLLQETQYF	TGTGCCAGCAGCTTACTTCAAGAGACCCAGTACTTC
TRBV6-1	.	TRBJ2-5	.	CASRPDYLGRETQYF	TGTGCCAGCAGACCTGACTACCTTGGGCGAGAGACCCAGTACTTC
TRBV29-1	.	TRBJ1-2	.	CSVDKGNYGYTF	TGCAGCGTTGACAAGGGGAACTATGGCTACACCTTC
TRBV24-1	.	TRBJ1-1	.	CATSDRTRSGNTEAFF	TGTGCCACCAGTGATCGAACGAGGTCAGGAAACACTGAAGCTTTCTTT
TRBV7-2	TRBD2	TRBJ2-2	once	CASSAVLATTGELFF	TGTGCCAGCAGCGCCGTACTAGCGACAACCGGGGAGCTGTTTTTT
TRBV29-1	TRBD1	TRBJ2-7	few	CSAGDRGGGYEQYF	TGCAGCGCTGGGGACAGGGGGGGTGGCTACGAGCAGTACTTC
TRBV12-3/TRBV12-4	TRBD1	TRBJ2-5	many	CASSQGAETQYF	TGTGCCAGCAGTCAGGGGGCAGAGACCCAGTACTTC
TRBV7-9	TRBD1	TRBJ2-7	.	CASSQRDRPYEQYF	TGTGCCAGCAGCCAAAGGGACAGGCCCTACGAGCAGTACTTC